The T cell receptor (beta chain) described here comes from a study of shared clonotypes between healthy human individuals. General study results and limits: The four-donor shared clonotypes exceeded non-shared clonotypes in generation probability, with non-shared ones scoring lower.

Genomic DNA from each subset was divided evenly over several immunoSEQ plates. This table comes from immunoSEQ multiplex PCR, and its TCRdb copy is limited to in-frame clones, with some not included. Found here are hundreds of thousands of clones, 74% of them singletons; the top ten hold roughly 1.7%. With regard to this clone: Antigen unknown.

V lost 6 bases, J lost 1 base, and 9 bases lay in between. The germline V gene encodes CDR1 MNHEY and CDR2 SVGAGI. The CDR3 is made up of 13 amino acids. The sequencing sample was made of memory CD4+ T cells sorted from blood. Stated subset: CD45RA-negative fraction. This chain uses TRBV6-5 with TRBJ2-5; tentatively, D is TRBD2 (6 bases). This TCR was sampled from a woman under 40 in good health. The CDR3 nucleotides read TGTGCCAGCAGGGAGGGTCCCCAAGAGACCCAGTACTTC. It encodes CASREGPQETQYF.